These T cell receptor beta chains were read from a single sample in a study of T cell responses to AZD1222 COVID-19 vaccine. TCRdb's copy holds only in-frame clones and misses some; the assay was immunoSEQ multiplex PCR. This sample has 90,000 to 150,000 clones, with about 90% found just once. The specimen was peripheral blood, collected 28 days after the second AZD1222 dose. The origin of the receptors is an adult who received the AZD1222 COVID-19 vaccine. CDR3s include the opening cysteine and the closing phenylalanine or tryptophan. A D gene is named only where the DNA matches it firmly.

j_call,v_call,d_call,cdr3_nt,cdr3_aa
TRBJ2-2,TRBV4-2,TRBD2,TGTGCCAGCAGCCTCAAGCGGGGGTGGAGCGGGGAGCTGTTTTTT,CASSLKRGWSGELFF
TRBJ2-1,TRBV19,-,TGTGCCAGTAGTACACCTCTAGGGAGAGGGGCGTCACAGAATGAGCAGTTCTTC,CASSTPLGRGASQNEQFF
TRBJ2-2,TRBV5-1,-,TGCGCCAGCAGCTTATTGCCAGGGCTGAACACCGGGGAGCTGTTTTTT,CASSLLPGLNTGELFF
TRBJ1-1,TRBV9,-,TGTGCCAGCAGCGCCGACAGAGGCCGCGCCTTGAACACTGAAGCTTTCTTT,CASSADRGRALNTEAFF
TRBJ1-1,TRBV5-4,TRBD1,TGTGCCAGCAGCACAGGGGGCAGGAACACTGAAGCTTTCTTT,CASSTGGRNTEAFF
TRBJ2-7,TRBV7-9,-,TGTGCCAGCAGCTTAGACGGATCCGCCTCCGAGCAGTACTTC,CASSLDGSASEQYF
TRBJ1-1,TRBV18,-,TGTGCCAGCTCACCACCTGTCTATCAACGGACTGAAGCTTTCTTT,CASSPPVYQRTEAFF
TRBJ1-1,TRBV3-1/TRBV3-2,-,TGTGCCAGCAGCCAAGCGCCCACTGAAGCTTTCTTT,CASSQAPTEAFF
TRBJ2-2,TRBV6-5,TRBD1,TGTGCCAGCAGTTACTCCAGGGGGCCGACCGGGGAGCTGTTTTTT,CASSYSRGPTGELFF
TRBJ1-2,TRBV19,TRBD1,TGTGCCAGTAAAGGACAGGGCTATGGCTACACCTTC,CASKGQGYGYTF
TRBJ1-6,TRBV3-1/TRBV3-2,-,TGTGCCAGCAGCCAAGAAAGGGATTCACCCCTCCACTTT,CASSQERDSPLHF